The clone carrying this TCR beta chain was detected a few times. The antigen is not known. This entry belongs to a study of cytomegalovirus exposure and HLA in healthy donors. Across the whole study: Of the donors genotyped, a few hundred in all, about 80% fell in the Caucasian-associated ancestry cluster. Study outcomes and limitations: Reported results showed that the classifier diagnosed cytomegalovirus status with high specificity and sensitivity. With further analysis later on, most CMV-associated TCR beta chains appeared HLA-restricted.

The ends were cut back, 5 bases at V and 2 bases at J, with 13 bases in the middle. The germline V gene encodes CDR1 SGHRS and CDR2 YFSETQ. This CDR3 is built from 14 residues. In the PCR, 60 Vbeta and 13 Jbeta primers were used. Data came from immunoSEQ multiplex PCR; TCRdb stores just in-frame clones and leaves some out. This repertoire shows 100,000 to 150,000 clones, around 86% found once; its top ten account for less than 2.5%. This sequence originates from a woman aged 35 to 49 in good health and CMV-seronegative. Sequenced material: PBMCs. V is TRBV5-1 and J is TRBJ1-1, with a tentative D call TRBD1 (6 bases). CDR3: CASRPAGANTEAFF. For the CDR3, the DNA is TGCGCCAGCAGGCCCGCGGGGGCTAACACTGAAGCTTTCTTT.